The 21 T cell receptor beta chains in this list originate from one sample, sequenced in a study of T cells in Graves' hyperthyroidism and ophthalmopathy. RNA transcripts provided the source from which TCR beta CDR3 regions were amplified. HTBI primers were employed in a first-round RT-PCR of the TCR CDR3. TCRdb independently ran MiXCR on the multiplex PCR reads; one entry per CDR3 protein. The sample holds about 690,000 distinct CDR3 sequences, roughly 17% seen once. The sample comprised blood. The receptors derive from a man aged 50 to 60 with Graves' hyperthyroidism.

The chain is built from TRBV7-9 and TRBJ2-1; 13 bases align to TRBD2. After removal of 1 base from V and 8 bases from J, the junction contained 5 bases not matched to a gene. In germline, CDR1 is SEHNR, CDR2 FQNEAQ (reference sequence). The CDR3 is 16 residues long. The CDR3 loop is CASSLGGLAGVDEQFF. CDR3 nucleotide sequence: TGTGCCAGCAGCTTAGGCGGACTAGCGGGAGTCGATGAGCAGTTCTTC.

The table lists this clonotype with many counts. J is TRBJ2-1 and V is TRBV20-1; 10 nucleotides agree with TRBD2. This CDR3 has 15 residues. J lost 3 bases, V lost 1 base, and 3 bases had no gene match. Germline V gene lookup returns CDR1 DFQATT and CDR2 SNEGSKA (reference sequence). The CDR3 protein is CSARASGRVYNEQFF. The CDR3 coding sequence is TGCAGTGCTAGAGCGAGCGGGAGGGTCTACAATGAGCAGTTCTTC.

This clonotype has a count of ten or more. The chain recombines TRBV5-8 with TRBJ2-1; either TRBD1 or TRBD2 may fit D (5 bases each). Trimming pared 2 bases from V and 7 bases from J, leaving 10 bases between. The CDR3 runs 13 residues. CDR1 SGHTS and CDR2 YDEGEE come from the germline V gene. The CDR3 DNA sequence: TGTGCCAGCAGCTTCGGGGCCGAAAATGAGCAGTTCTTC. This translates into CASSFGAENEQFF.

This clonotype came up many times. The rearrangement joins TRBV12-3 or TRBV12-4 to TRBJ2-2; TRBD1 aligns across 7 bases. The CDR3 is made up of 15 amino acids. Trimming at V came to 2 bases and at J to 5 bases, leaving 5 bases not matched to a gene. Here the CDR3 DNA reads TGTGCCAGCAGTTTATCCCACAGGGGAACCGGGGAGCTGTTTTTT. As protein: CASSLSHRGTGELFF.

The table lists this clonotype with a few counts. The V gene is TRBV19, the J gene TRBJ1-3, with 9 bases identical to TRBD1. The V and J ends lost 7 bases and 1 base, in that order; junction bases with no gene match: 5. CDR1 is LNHDA, CDR2 SQIVND, per germline (reference sequence). This CDR3 has 15 residues. DNA for the CDR3: TGTGCCAGTACTCGAGACAGGGGGTCTGGAAACACCATATATTTT. This sequence encodes CASTRDRGSGNTIYF.

Ten or more counts support this clonotype. The V and J genes are TRBV11-3 and TRBJ2-1; D ambiguous. The CDR3 is made up of 12 amino acids. Germline loops: CDR1 SGHNT, CDR2 YENEEA. The ends were cut back, 5 bases at V and 9 bases at J, with 11 bases in the middle. The CDR3 nucleotides are TGTGCCAGCAGCCAGTCCATCGGTGAGCAGTTCTTC. It codes for CASSQSIGEQFF.

This clonotype was detected a few times. V usage is TRBV28 and J usage is TRBJ2-3, with TRBD2 matching over 10 bases. The V and J ends lost 1 base and 8 bases, in that order; junction bases with no gene match: 6. Germline-derived CDR1 and CDR2 are MDHEN and SYDVKM. The CDR3 is 15 residues long. CDR3 in amino acids: CASSLSGSGRITQYF. CDR3 in DNA: TGTGCCAGCAGTTTATCGGGTAGCGGGAGGATTACGCAGTATTTT. The full variable domain, its missing parts supplied by reference TRBV28 and TRBJ2-3, is DVKVTQSSRYLVKRTGEKVFLECVQDMDHENMFWYRQDPGLGLRLIYFSYDVKMKEKGDIPEGYSVSREKKERFSLILESASTNQTSMYLCASSLSGSGRITQYFGPGTRLTVL.

This clonotype appeared many times. V and J are TRBV11-2 and TRBJ2-1; D is tentatively TRBD1 or TRBD2 (5 bases each). This CDR3 spans 16 amino acids. Germline V gene lookup returns CDR1 SGHAT and CDR2 FQNNGV. The V gene lost 3 bases and the J gene lost 2 bases, with 14 bases spanning the gap. CDR3 region: CASSLHRDPPYNEQFF. Here the CDR3 DNA reads TGTGCCAGCAGCTTGCACCGGGACCCACCCTACAATGAGCAGTTCTTC.

This clonotype came up a few times. This sequence joins TRBV12-3 or TRBV12-4 and TRBJ2-1; 13 positions match TRBD2. With 6 bases clipped from V and 10 bases from J, the junction kept 6 bases outside the gene matches. The CDR3 is made up of 14 amino acids. The CDR3 region has the DNA TGTGCCAGCAGGTATGGACTAGCGGGAGTAGAGCAGTTCTTC. Residues: CASRYGLAGVEQFF.

This clonotype was recorded a few times. The CDR3 nucleotides are TGTGCCAGCAGCATTATCAGGCAGAGGCCACACAATGAGCAGTTCTTC. Residues: CASSIIRQRPHNEQFF. This chain joins TRBV7-8 and TRBJ2-1; D gene unclear. Trimming removed 5 bases from V and 5 bases from J, with 19 bases in between. The V gene's germline CDR1 is SGHVS and CDR2 FQNEAQ. The CDR3 loop spans 16 amino acids.

This clonotype was detected only a few times. The chain employs TRBV12-3 or TRBV12-4 and TRBJ2-2; D is unresolved. Trimming took 2 bases from V and 7 from J, leaving 8 bases between them. The length of the CDR3 is 13 residues. The CDR3 region is CASSLWGGGELFF. The CDR3 DNA sequence: TGTGCCAGCAGTTTATGGGGTGGCGGGGAGCTGTTTTTT.

This clonotype occurred a few times. The chain employs TRBV28 and TRBJ2-1; 9 bases agree with TRBD2. CDR3 size: 16 residues. CDR1 is MDHEN and CDR2 is SYDVKM in the germline V gene. V lost 2 bases and J lost 2; bases outside the gene matches: 4. The CDR3 DNA reads as TGTGCCAGCAGTTTAGGTGGGACTAGCACCTACAATGAGCAGTTCTTC. The encoded protein is CASSLGGTSTYNEQFF.

This clonotype occurred a few times. The rearrangement uses TRBV10-2 and TRBJ2-3; 14 bases fit TRBD2. The length of the CDR3 is 17 residues. The junction had 9 bases not matched to a gene; V was cut back by 6 bases and J by 4 bases. CDR1 WSHSY and CDR2 SAAADI come from the germline V gene. DNA for the CDR3: TGCGCCAGCAGGGGACTAGCGGGGGACCGCCCCCCAGATACGCAGTATTTT. Its translation: CASRGLAGDRPPDTQYF.

This clonotype was seen a handful of times. The chain uses TRBV10-3 and TRBJ1-4; TRBD1 might be the D (6 bases). Germline loops: CDR1 ENHRY, CDR2 SYGVKD. This CDR3 is 16 amino acids long. Trimming shortened V by 10 bases and J by 0 bases, and 18 bases separated the two germline ends. CDR3 bases: TGTGCCACCGCGCCAGGGGCGAGCACAACTAATGAAAAACTGTTTTTT. It translates to CATAPGASTTNEKLFF.

The DNA of the CDR3 is TGTGCCAGCAGTCCGGGGGCGGGTGGCTACACCTTC. Its translation: CASSPGAGGYTF. V is TRBV27 and J is TRBJ1-2; a possible D gene is TRBD1 (6 bases). The CDR3 spans 12 residues. V dropped 5 bases and J dropped 7 bases, with 11 bases sitting between them. CDR1 and CDR2 from the germline V gene are MNHEY and SMNVEV (reference sequence).

This clonotype was detected a few times. A read error may be the cause here, since a much bigger clone is one base away. The genes are TRBV2 and TRBJ2-1; 9 bases are a match to TRBD2. Germline V gene lookup returns CDR1 SNHLY and CDR2 FYNNEI. There are 15 residues in the CDR3. This chain's CDR3 is CACGREGPLHNEQFF. In DNA, the CDR3 is TGTGCATGTGGGCGGGAGGGCCCCCTCCACAATGAGCAGTTCTTC.

This clonotype was seen repeatedly, ten times or more. This rearrangement joins TRBV3-1 to TRBJ2-2; TRBD2 matches at 7 bases. This CDR3 has 15 amino acids. The germline CDR1 and CDR2 sequences are LGHDT and YNNKEL (reference sequence). The V segment lost 3 bases and the J segment 3 bases; nucleotides outside the gene matches: 4. Written as DNA, the CDR3 is TGTGCCAGCAGCCAGGGCGGGAGATACACCGGGGAGCTGTTTTTT. This codes for CASSQGGRYTGELFF.

The count of this clonotype is one. It may be a read error: a sequence one base away is much more abundant. The chain employs TRBV30 and TRBJ1-6, with 9 bases fitting TRBD1. Germline CDR1 reads GTSNPN; CDR2 reads SVGIG (reference sequence). V dropped 3 bases and J dropped 10; count of bases not matched to a gene: 10. This CDR3 spans 15 amino acids. This CDR3 is CAWRVPGQGGSPLHF. CDR3 nucleotides: TGTGCCTGGAGGGTACCGGGACAGGGTGGATCACCCCTCCACTTT.

This clonotype was seen ten or more times. The chain recombines TRBV14 with TRBJ2-2; tentative D call: TRBD2 (5 bases). The CDR3 runs to 15 residues. The germline V gene has CDR1 SGHDN and CDR2 FVKESK. V was trimmed by 4 bases and J by 0 bases, leaving 9 bases between them. Here the CDR3 reads CASSPTGSNTGELFF. CDR3 DNA: TGTGCCAGCAGCCCCACGGGATCGAACACCGGGGAGCTGTTTTTT.

V gene TRBV3-1 combines with J gene TRBJ2-3, with 10 bases fitting TRBD2. The CDR3 contains 16 residues. Germline CDR1 is LGHDT and CDR2 is YNNKEL (reference sequence). The V segment lost 1 base and the J segment 5 bases; nucleotides outside the gene matches: 6. CDR3 bases: TGTGCCAGCAGCCAAGCTGCTAGCGGGAGTAGAGATACGCAGTATTTT. Its protein product is CASSQAASGSRDTQYF.

This clonotype was observed at least ten times. The chain carries TRBV28 and TRBJ2-5; D ambiguous. There are 17 residues in the CDR3. V lost 2 bases and J lost 3, with 19 bases in between. Germline V lookup: CDR1 MDHEN, CDR2 SYDVKM. For the CDR3, the DNA is TGTGCCAGCAGTTTAGCCCAGCATAGTCTTTTGGAAGAGACCCAGTACTTC. This gives the protein CASSLAQHSLLEETQYF.